The source of this TCR beta chain is a study of coeliac disease. The overall study: High-resolution HLA typing was lacking; TRBV7-2 bias was queried instead.

The data were produced by immunoSEQ multiplex PCR, yet TCRdb's version contains in-frame clones alone and is incomplete. Among about 2,200 clones, 60% to 70% were seen once, and the ten largest hold roughly 8.3%. Trimming pared 3 bases from V and 5 bases from J, leaving 6 bases between. Looked up from germline, CDR1 is LNHDA and CDR2 is SQIVND (reference sequence). This CDR3 has 12 residues. The V gene is TRBV19, the J gene TRBJ2-3; D is unclear. This clonotype originated in a woman between 25 and 40 years old with active celiac disease. The sample comprised lamina propria lymphocytes from the gut. The CDR3 here is CASSISGDTQYF. In nucleotides, the CDR3 is TGTGCCAGTAGTATTTCCGGAGATACGCAGTATTTT.